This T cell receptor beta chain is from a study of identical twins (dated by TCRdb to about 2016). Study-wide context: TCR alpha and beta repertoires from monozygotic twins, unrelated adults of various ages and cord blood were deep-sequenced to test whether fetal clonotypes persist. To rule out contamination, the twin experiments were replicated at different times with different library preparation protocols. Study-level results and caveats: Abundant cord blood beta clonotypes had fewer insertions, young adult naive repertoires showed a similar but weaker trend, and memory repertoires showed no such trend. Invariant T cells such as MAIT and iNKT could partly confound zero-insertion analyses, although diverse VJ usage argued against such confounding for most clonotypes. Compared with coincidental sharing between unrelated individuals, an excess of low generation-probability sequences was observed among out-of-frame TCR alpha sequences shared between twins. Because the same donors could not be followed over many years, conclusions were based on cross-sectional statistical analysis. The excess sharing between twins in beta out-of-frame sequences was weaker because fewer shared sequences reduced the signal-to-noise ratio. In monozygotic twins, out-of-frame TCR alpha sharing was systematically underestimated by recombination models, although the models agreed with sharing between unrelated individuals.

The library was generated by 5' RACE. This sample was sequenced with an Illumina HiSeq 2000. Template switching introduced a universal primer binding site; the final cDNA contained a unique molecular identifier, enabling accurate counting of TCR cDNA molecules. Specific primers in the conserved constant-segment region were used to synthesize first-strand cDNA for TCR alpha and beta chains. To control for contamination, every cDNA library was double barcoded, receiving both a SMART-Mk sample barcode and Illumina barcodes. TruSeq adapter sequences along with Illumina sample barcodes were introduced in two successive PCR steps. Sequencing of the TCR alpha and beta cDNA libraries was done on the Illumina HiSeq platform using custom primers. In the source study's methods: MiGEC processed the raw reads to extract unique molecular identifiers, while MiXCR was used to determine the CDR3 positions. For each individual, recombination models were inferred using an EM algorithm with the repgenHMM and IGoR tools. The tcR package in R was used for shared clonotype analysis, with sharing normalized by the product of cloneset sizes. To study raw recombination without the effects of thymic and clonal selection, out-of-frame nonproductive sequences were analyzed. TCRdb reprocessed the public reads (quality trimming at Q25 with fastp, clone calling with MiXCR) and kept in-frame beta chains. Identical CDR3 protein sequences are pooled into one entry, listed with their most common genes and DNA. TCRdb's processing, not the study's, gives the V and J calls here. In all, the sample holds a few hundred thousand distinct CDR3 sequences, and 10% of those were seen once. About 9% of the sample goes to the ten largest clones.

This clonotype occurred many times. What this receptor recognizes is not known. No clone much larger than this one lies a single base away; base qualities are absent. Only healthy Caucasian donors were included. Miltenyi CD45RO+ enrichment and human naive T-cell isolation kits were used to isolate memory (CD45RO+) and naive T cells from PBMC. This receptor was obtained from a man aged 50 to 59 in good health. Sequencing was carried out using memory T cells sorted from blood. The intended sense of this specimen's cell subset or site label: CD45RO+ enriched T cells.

The nucleotide sequence reads as follows: TGCAGTGCTACTTTGGGGGGGGGCACAGAGACCCAGTACTTC. This sequence encodes CSATLGGGTETQYF. This chain joins TRBV20-1 to TRBJ2-5; a tentative D match to TRBD2 spans 7 bases. Inclusive of the bounding cysteine and phenylalanine, the CDR3 is 14 residues long. The DNA shown is the 42-base CDR3, in frame from base 1. The germline V gene (reference sequence) sets CDR1 to DFQATT and CDR2 to SNEGSKA. A distance of 16 bases separates the germline ends of V and J, which lose 4 bases and 4 bases respectively.